The T cell receptor (beta chain) described here comes from a study of T cell clones after liver transplantation (dated by TCRdb to the late 2010s). For the wider study: ITN030ST, the source of the samples, was a randomized trial that attempted immunosuppression withdrawal within 2 years of liver transplantation. Donor-reactive T cell clones were identified by TCRbeta sequencing following a pre-transplant mixed lymphocyte reaction and were subsequently tracked in post-transplant blood. Third party-reactive TCRbeta sequences from pre-transplant MLRs were also identified as an antigen-independent comparator for donor-reactive sequences. Of the eight recipients, a few were HCV-positive, while the remaining recipients had been transplanted for non-autoimmune, non-viral indications. No induction therapy was given to the subjects, and standard immunosuppression was administered until randomization at 12-24 months post-transplant. To count as tolerant, a recipient had to stay completely off immunosuppression for at least one year without liver enzymes climbing beyond twice the upper limit of normal. Blood samples were collected pre-transplant, pre-randomization before withdrawal, and post-randomization after either full withdrawal or failed withdrawal. The studied cohort comprised 8 liver transplant recipients, 3 classified as tolerant and 5 as non-tolerant. Paper-wide results and their limitations: Donor-reactive sequences decreased more than third party-reactive sequences, which suggests partial antigen-specific deletion that was not related to withdrawal success. A significant post-transplant decrease in circulating donor-reactive CD4 TCRbeta sequences was observed in most of the 8 subjects, irrespective of tolerance or HCV status. Since no allograft tissue specimens were available, donor-reactive T cells may have migrated into the graft instead of being deleted. The conclusions were considered preliminary, being limited by small, heterogeneous patient numbers and non-standardized post-transplant time points. Low numbers of available donor cells limited the measurable donor-reactive repertoire in a couple of subjects. When repertoire turnover was accounted for, significantly reduced detection of donor-reactive sequences was found in 7 of 8 subjects for CD4 and in 8 of 8 subjects for CD8.

The CDR3, cysteine through phenylalanine, is 15 amino acids long. This entry keeps only the CDR3 DNA: 45 bases, framed from base 1. From a lookup of the germline V gene (reference sequence), CDR1 and CDR2 are SEHNR and FQNEAQ. Between the V and J ends, shortened by 1 base and 6 bases respectively, the junction contains 16 bases. Frozen genomic DNA underwent high-throughput TCRbeta CDR3 sequencing by immunoSEQ, including PCR amplification, mapping, bias correction and internal controls. Per the source publication's procedure: Only productive rearrangements were retained, and each unique TCRbeta sequence was defined by its CDR3 nucleotide sequence together with its V and J gene. For a sequence to be called donor-reactive, it needed a frequency of at least 0.01% and at least 5-fold expansion in CFSE-low cells compared with unstimulated pre-transplant cells. To ensure at least 90% detection power, minimum frequency thresholds were set for each subject based on that subject's lowest-template unstimulated sample. Jensen-Shannon divergence between the top 1000 TCRbeta sequences post-transplant and pre-transplant was used to measure repertoire turnover. Two-sided Fisher's exact tests were used to test for changes in the detection of donor-reactive sequences. TCRdb's version of the immuneACCESS table is confined to in-frame rearrangements and falls short of the full clone set. An unresolved V gene accounts for under half of the shortfall where checked; the remainder is of unknown origin. That table is the source of V, J and clone size, and D and trimming were worked out from the DNA. This sample is represented by over 50,000 clones; about 86% of them were singletons. The top ten hold approximately 15% of the sample.

Thawed unstimulated PBMCs were stained for CD3, CD4 and CD8 and FACS-sorted into CD3+CD4+ and CD3+CD8+ populations. Each of the 8 studied subjects was randomized to immunosuppression withdrawal. Genomic DNA was isolated with the Qiagen DNeasy Blood and Tissue Kit. This clone was counted between two and nine times. No cognate antigen has been identified for it. Base qualities are not provided; no much larger clone lies one nucleotide away. The sample consisted of CD8+ T cells from blood, taken 12 months after liver transplant. The clonotype was recovered from a human patient who received a liver transplant. After a transplant, certain T cells may trace back to the graft donor. The chain couples TRBV7-9 to TRBJ2-7; the D gene is tentatively TRBD1 or TRBD2, each matching 5 bases. The nucleotides are TGTGCCAGCAGCTTAGGTCCAGGGACCTCTCTCGAGCAGTACTTC. It translates as CASSLGPGTSLEQYF. With all but the CDR3 taken from the reference TRBV7-9 and TRBJ2-7 genes, the full variable domain is: DTGVSQNPRHKITKRGQNVTFRCDPISEHNRLYWYRQTLGQGPEFLTYFQNEAQLEKSRLLSDRFSAERPKGSFSTLEIQRTEQGDSAMYLCASSLGPGTSLEQYFGPGTRLTVT.